Listed below are T cell receptor beta chains from one sample, sequenced in a study of T cells in Graves' hyperthyroidism and ophthalmopathy. From the multiplex PCR reads, TCRdb called clonotypes with MiXCR, one entry per CDR3 protein. This table has around 300,000 distinct CDR3 sequences, less than 30% appearing once. Sequencing used blood. Receptors were obtained from a man aged 35 to 55 with Graves' hyperthyroidism that later progressed to Graves' ophthalmopathy. Each CDR3 is given with its conserved first and last residue. The order of the fields is clone size, D gene, CDR3 length, V gene, J gene, CDR3 DNA, CDR3 protein. A D gene is named only where the DNA matches it firmly. A row's size may be missing; if present it is once, few, many or a size class.

size: many
D: -
length: 14
V: TRBV28
J: TRBJ1-3
DNA: TGTGCCAGCAGCTCCGAAGGCTCTGGAAACACCATATATTTT
CDR3: CASSSEGSGNTIYF

size: -
D: TRBD2
length: 11
V: TRBV20-1
J: TRBJ2-5
DNA: TGCAGGGCCACGGGAGGAGAGACCCAGTACTTC
CDR3: CRATGGETQYF

size: few
D: -
length: 13
V: TRBV2
J: TRBJ1-2
DNA: TGTGCCAGCAGTACAGGGTTTAACTATGGCTACACCTTC
CDR3: CASSTGFNYGYTF

size: many
D: -
length: 13
V: TRBV19
J: TRBJ2-7
DNA: TGTGCCAGTAGTATTGCCCCGTCTGGCGAGCAGTACTTC
CDR3: CASSIAPSGEQYF

size: -
D: TRBD1
length: 13
V: TRBV5-1
J: TRBJ1-5
DNA: TGCGCCAGTTCGGGACAGGGGCTTGGGCCCCAGCATTTT
CDR3: CASSGQGLGPQHF

size: many
D: -
length: 14
V: TRBV7-8
J: TRBJ1-2
DNA: TGTGCCAGCAGCTACTTTCCGATTGGGTATGGCTACACCTTC
CDR3: CASSYFPIGYGYTF

size: few
D: TRBD1
length: 14
V: TRBV6-2/TRBV6-3
J: TRBJ1-1
DNA: TGTGCCAGCAGTACCCTGGACAGGGACACTGAAGCTTTCTTT
CDR3: CASSTLDRDTEAFF

size: many
D: -
length: 13
V: TRBV30
J: TRBJ1-2
DNA: TGTGCCTGGAGTCCTACCTCTAACTATGGCTACACCTTC
CDR3: CAWSPTSNYGYTF

size: -
D: -
length: 12
V: TRBV29-1
J: TRBJ2-7
DNA: TGCAGCGGGACGACAGGCTCCTACGAGCAGTACTTC
CDR3: CSGTTGSYEQYF

size: -
D: -
length: 16
V: TRBV11-2
J: TRBJ1-3
DNA: TGTGCCAGCAGCTCCGCCGTCTCGAGCTCTGGAAACACCATATATTTT
CDR3: CASSSAVSSSGNTIYF

size: -
D: -
length: 14
V: TRBV12-3/TRBV12-4
J: TRBJ2-7
DNA: TGTGCCAGCAGTTTAGGACAGATCGACTACGAGCAGTACTTC
CDR3: CASSLGQIDYEQYF

size: many
D: -
length: 11
V: TRBV6-1
J: TRBJ2-7
DNA: TGTGCCAGCAGTGGCACTTACGAGCAGTACTTC
CDR3: CASSGTYEQYF

size: many
D: -
length: 13
V: TRBV25-1
J: TRBJ1-2
DNA: TGTGCCAGCAGTGAATTGGAGATCTATGGCTACACCTTC
CDR3: CASSELEIYGYTF

size: -
D: TRBD1
length: 14
V: TRBV7-2
J: TRBJ2-7
DNA: TGTGCCAGCAGGTTTGACAGGGGGGTATCCGAGCAGTACTTC
CDR3: CASRFDRGVSEQYF

size: many
D: -
length: 15
V: TRBV7-8
J: TRBJ2-7
DNA: TGTGCCAGCAGCTTAGGTAGTTCTTTCAACTACGAGCAGTACTTC
CDR3: CASSLGSSFNYEQYF

size: few
D: TRBD2
length: 15
V: TRBV24-1
J: TRBJ2-5
DNA: TGTGCCACCAGTGACCCCGGGAGGGAACGAGAGACCCAGTACTTC
CDR3: CATSDPGRERETQYF

size: many
D: TRBD2
length: 20
V: TRBV6-2/TRBV6-3
J: TRBJ2-5
DNA: TGTGCCAGCAGTTCCCGAATTACTGGGGAGACTAGCGGGAGCCGTGAGACCCAGTACTTC
CDR3: CASSSRITGETSGSRETQYF

size: few
D: -
length: 13
V: TRBV20-1
J: TRBJ2-5
DNA: TGCAGTGCTTCAAAAGGGCTCGGAGAGACCCAGTACTTC
CDR3: CSASKGLGETQYF

size: -
D: -
length: 16
V: TRBV24-1
J: TRBJ2-5
DNA: TGTGCCACCAGTGATCCGGGCGGGGTTCGACAAGAGACCCAGTACTTC
CDR3: CATSDPGGVRQETQYF

size: many
D: TRBD1
length: 15
V: TRBV7-2
J: TRBJ2-1
DNA: TGTGCCAGCAGCTTAGGACAGGGGTCCTACAATGAGCAGTTCTTC
CDR3: CASSLGQGSYNEQFF

size: -
D: -
length: 12
V: TRBV2
J: TRBJ2-7
DNA: TGTGCCAGCGTAGACAGGACGTCCGAGCAGTACTTC
CDR3: CASVDRTSEQYF

size: many
D: -
length: 14
V: TRBV2
J: TRBJ1-2
DNA: TGTGCCAGCAGTGAATTGCAGCTGGACTATGGCTACACCTTC
CDR3: CASSELQLDYGYTF

size: many
D: -
length: 15
V: TRBV30
J: TRBJ2-4
DNA: TGTGCCTGGAGTCCCCGAGTGCTAGCCAAAAACATTCAGTACTTC
CDR3: CAWSPRVLAKNIQYF

size: -
D: -
length: 12
V: TRBV6-1
J: TRBJ1-5
DNA: TGTGCCAGCAGCACAGGGAGGCAGCCCCAGCATTTT
CDR3: CASSTGRQPQHF

size: few
D: -
length: 15
V: TRBV28
J: TRBJ2-5
DNA: TGTGCCAGCAGTTTCCGACTAACCGGACGCGAGACCCAGTACTTC
CDR3: CASSFRLTGRETQYF

size: -
D: TRBD2
length: 17
V: TRBV15
J: TRBJ2-5
DNA: TGTGCCACCAGCAGAGATCGGGGACTAGCGAGGTTAGAGACCCAGTACTTC
CDR3: CATSRDRGLARLETQYF

size: many
D: -
length: 15
V: TRBV29-1
J: TRBJ2-7
DNA: TGCAGCGTTGGCTCCCCCGGGACTGTTCTTGTCGAGCAGTACTTC
CDR3: CSVGSPGTVLVEQYF

size: many
D: -
length: 12
V: TRBV12-3/TRBV12-4
J: TRBJ2-7
DNA: TGTGCCAGCAGCCGGACCGGGGACGAGCAGTACTTC
CDR3: CASSRTGDEQYF

size: -
D: -
length: 13
V: TRBV15
J: TRBJ2-5
DNA: TGTGCCACCAGCAGAGATCACAAAGAGACCCAGTACTTC
CDR3: CATSRDHKETQYF

size: -
D: -
length: 13
V: TRBV6-1
J: TRBJ1-1
DNA: TGTGCCAGCCTCGGACAGTCGAGGACTGAAGCTTTCTTT
CDR3: CASLGQSRTEAFF

size: many
D: TRBD2
length: 19
V: TRBV20-1
J: TRBJ2-7
DNA: TGCAGTGCTAGTACCTTACGATTGGGGCCACTAGCGGGATTCTACGAGCAGTACTTC
CDR3: CSASTLRLGPLAGFYEQYF

size: many
D: TRBD2
length: 15
V: TRBV12-3/TRBV12-4
J: TRBJ2-5
DNA: TGTGCCAGCAGTCCCAACTTAGCGGGGCAAGAGACCCAGTACTTC
CDR3: CASSPNLAGQETQYF

size: many
D: TRBD2
length: 17
V: TRBV20-1
J: TRBJ2-7
DNA: TGCAGTGCTAGAGGGGACTCGGGGCGGGAGAGGGCCTACGAGCAGTACTTC
CDR3: CSARGDSGRERAYEQYF

size: many
D: -
length: 14
V: TRBV6-4
J: TRBJ1-1
DNA: TGTGCCAGCAGGATTTTTTTTAGCGACACTGAAGCTTTCTTT
CDR3: CASRIFFSDTEAFF

size: many
D: -
length: 16
V: TRBV5-5
J: TRBJ2-2
DNA: TGTGCCAGCAGCTCTCAGGGGGGCGGAGGCACCGGGGAGCTGTTTTTT
CDR3: CASSSQGGGGTGELFF

size: many
D: -
length: 13
V: TRBV20-1
J: TRBJ1-5
DNA: TGCAGTGCTAGAGGGGAAATGGATCAGCCCCAGCATTTT
CDR3: CSARGEMDQPQHF

size: many
D: -
length: 12
V: TRBV12-3/TRBV12-4
J: TRBJ2-1
DNA: TGTGCCAGCAGTTACAGGGTCGATGAGCAGTTCTTC
CDR3: CASSYRVDEQFF

size: many
D: -
length: 14
V: TRBV24-1
J: TRBJ2-5
DNA: TGTGCCACCAGTGATTCCGGACGGGAAGAGACCCAGTACTTC
CDR3: CATSDSGREETQYF

size: -
D: TRBD1
length: 13
V: TRBV19
J: TRBJ1-1
DNA: TGTGCCAGTAGTATCCAGGGGGCCACTGAAGCTTTCTTT
CDR3: CASSIQGATEAFF

size: -
D: TRBD1
length: 16
V: TRBV12-5
J: TRBJ1-2
DNA: TGTGCTAGTGGTTTGAACCCGACAGGGACACTTCGTGGCTACACCTTC
CDR3: CASGLNPTGTLRGYTF

size: -
D: -
length: 14
V: TRBV6-5
J: TRBJ2-7
DNA: TGTGCCAGCAGTTATGCGGAACTCTCCTACGAGCAGTACTTC
CDR3: CASSYAELSYEQYF

size: many
D: -
length: 15
V: TRBV28
J: TRBJ2-7
DNA: TGTGCCAGCAGTCCCCGGGACATCCCCGAATACGAGCAGTACTTC
CDR3: CASSPRDIPEYEQYF

size: many
D: TRBD2
length: 18
V: TRBV6-2/TRBV6-3
J: TRBJ2-2
DNA: TGTGCCAGCAGCCCTACCCCCGGACTAGCGGGAGTATCCGGGGAGCTGTTTTTT
CDR3: CASSPTPGLAGVSGELFF

size: many
D: -
length: 13
V: TRBV3-1
J: TRBJ2-4
DNA: TGTGCCAGCAGCGGGGCCTCGCGGAGCATTCAGTACTTC
CDR3: CASSGASRSIQYF

size: many
D: -
length: 15
V: TRBV6-2/TRBV6-3
J: TRBJ1-5
DNA: TGTGCCAGCAGTTACTCGTCAGGGAGCAATCAGCCCCAGCATTTT
CDR3: CASSYSSGSNQPQHF

size: many
D: TRBD1
length: 17
V: TRBV2
J: TRBJ1-3
DNA: TGTGCCAGCAGTGAAGCGCTTCAGGGGGCGGCTGGAAACACCATATATTTT
CDR3: CASSEALQGAAGNTIYF

size: -
D: TRBD1
length: 15
V: TRBV6-2/TRBV6-3
J: TRBJ2-6
DNA: TGTGCCAGCACCAGCAGGGGGCCCGGGGCCAACGTCCTGACTTTC
CDR3: CASTSRGPGANVLTF

size: -
D: -
length: 14
V: TRBV6-1
J: TRBJ1-1
DNA: TGTGCCAGCAGCCACGGTGGACGAGACACTGAAGCTTTCTTT
CDR3: CASSHGGRDTEAFF

size: many
D: TRBD1
length: 13
V: TRBV5-5
J: TRBJ1-1
DNA: TGTGCCAGCAGGATGGGACAGTTTCGGGATGCTTTCTTT
CDR3: CASRMGQFRDAFF